This passage covers 27 T cell receptor delta chains from one sample sequenced in a study of DNA immune sequencing with unique molecular identifiers. A 32-plex genomic DNA assay used primers for all 8 TRDV and 4 TRDJ genes. In 2 to 4 barcoding PCR cycles, molecules received a 12-nucleotide UMI, then adapter PCR followed. TCRdb re-analyzed the multiplex PCR reads via CATT. The table has roughly 890 delta-chain clones, 31% seen once. Sequences were obtained from gamma-delta T cells from PBMCs. The receptors shown here come from a human donor in good health.

About this clone itself: This probably arose from a read error, given a far larger clone one base away. This same CDR3 is encoded by further DNA sequences in the sample. V gene TRDV1 combines with J gene TRDJ1; 9 bases are a match to TRDD3. From germline, CDR1 is TSWWSYY and CDR2 QGS. The CDR3 is made up of 23 amino acids. Unmatched junction bases numbered 27, after V lost 4 bases and J lost 0 bases. As DNA, the CDR3 is TGTGCTCTTGGGGGGTCGCGGGGCTACCGGGGATACGCGGGGACTAAGTACACCGATAAACTCATCTTT. Translating gives CALGGSRGYRGYAGTKYTDKLIF.

About this clone itself: The TCRdb record carries a much larger clone's protein, which differs from this DNA's translation at residue 17; a read error is the likely cause, and the protein listed here is the DNA translation. V gene TRDV1 combines with J gene TRDJ1, with TRDD3 matching 8 bases. CDR1 and CDR2 (germline): TSWWSYY, QGS. This CDR3 region has 23 residues. V lost 0 bases and J lost 8; bases outside the gene matches: 32. Here the CDR3 DNA reads TGTGCTCTTGGGGAACTAGTCACGCCTTCTTCCGGGGGATATCCCATTTCCTGCGAAAAACTCATCTTT. Its protein product is CALGELVTPSSGGYPISCEKLIF.

Judged by abundance, this clone is medium-sized. The chain links TRDV2 to TRDJ1; 12 bases agree with TRDD3. Unmatched junction bases numbered 11, after V lost 3 bases and J lost 4 bases. Looked up from germline, CDR1 is GEAIGNYY and CDR2 is EKD. The CDR3 is 17 amino acids. The CDR3 is CACDALTGGYWGDKLIF. The CDR3, as DNA: TGTGCCTGTGACGCGCTTACTGGGGGATACTGGGGCGATAAACTCATCTTT.

On this clone: TCRdb records a much larger clone's protein for this DNA, with a difference at residue 3 that likely arises from a read error; the protein given is the translation of the DNA. Other DNA sequences of this sample code for an identical CDR3. The rearrangement joins TRDV3 to TRDJ2; no clear D gene. The CDR3 covers 14 residues. Germline CDR1 TVYSNPD, CDR2 GDNSRS (reference sequence). Between the trimmed V and J ends, which lost 3 bases and 1 base, there was a span of 12 bases. CDR3 nucleotide sequence: TGTGCCTTATCCCCGCCCCTTTTGACAGCACAACTCTTCTTT. It specifies CALSPPLLTAQLFF.

This clone has only a few counts. TCRdb's protein for this DNA is that of a much larger clone and differs from the translation at residue 6, likely a read error; the protein shown is the DNA translation. J is TRDJ1 and V is TRDV3, with D uncertain. Germline-derived CDR1 and CDR2 are TVYSNPD and GDNSRS (reference sequence). The CDR3 is made up of 16 amino acids. V lost 2 bases, J lost 3 bases, and 22 bases lay in between. CDR3 residues: CAFFGVGGGLADKLIF. The CDR3, as DNA: TGTGCCTTTTTCGGCGTAGGCGGTGGGCTTGCCGATAAACTCATCTTT.

In regard to this clone: TCRdb's listed protein matches a much larger clone and diverges from this DNA's translation at residue 3, likely through a read error; the protein shown comes from the DNA. The rearrangement uses TRDV3 and TRDJ1; D is unclear. Trimming removed 5 bases at V and 3 bases at J, with 25 bases between. Germline lookup yields CDR1 TVYSNPD and CDR2 GDNSRS (reference sequence). The CDR3 consists of 16 residues. The CDR3 sequence: CAVFGLGGGLADKLIF. For the CDR3, the DNA is TGTGCCGTTTTCGGCTTAGGCGGTGGGCTTGCCGATAAACTCATCTTT. Combining the CDR3 with reference TRDV3 and TRDJ1 gives the whole variable domain CDKVTQSSPDQTVASGSEVVLLCTYDTVYSNPDLFWYRIRPDYSFQFVFYGDNSRSEGADFTQGRFSVKHILTQKAFHLVISPVRTEDSATYYCAVFGLGGGLADKLIFGKGTRVTVEP.

This clone was counted a few times. A far larger clone is only one base removed, so a read error is likely. The same CDR3 can be traced to other DNA sequences in this sample. This sequence joins TRDV2 and TRDJ1; tentatively, D is TRDD3 (5 bases). V was pared by 3 bases and J by 0 bases, with 16 bases between. The CDR3 sequence is 16 residues long. Germline V lookup: CDR1 GEAIGNYY, CDR2 EKD. The CDR3 coding sequence is TGTGCCTGTGACGGCCTAGGGGGCTCATACACCGATAAACTCATCTTT. Translated: CACDGLGGSYTDKLIF.

This clone was recorded a few times. One base away lies a much larger clone, so this may be a sequencing read error. The chain couples TRDV2 to TRDJ1, with 7 bases lining up with TRDD3. The CDR3 sequence is 18 residues long. The junction had 15 bases not matched to a gene; V was cut back by 3 bases and J by 0 bases. Germline-derived CDR1 and CDR2 are GEAIGNYY and EKD. The CDR3 bases are TGTGCCTGTGACCCCCTGTTAATGGGGGACCACTACACCGATAAACTCATCTTT. Translating it yields CACDPLLMGDHYTDKLIF.

This clone was observed a few times. The TCRdb protein comes from a much larger clone and disagrees with this DNA's translation at residue 8, likely due to a read error; the protein given here is derived from the DNA. This sequence joins TRDV3 and TRDJ1; D is uncertain. CDR1 is TVYSNPD, CDR2 GDNSRS, per germline (reference sequence). V lost 2 bases to trimming and J lost 3 bases, with 22 bases between them. This CDR3 has 16 residues. The CDR3 nucleotides are TGTGCCTTTTTCGGCTTAGGCGATGGGCTTGCCGATAAACTCATCTTT. Translation: CAFFGLGDGLADKLIF.

This clone was found a few times. The TCRdb protein comes from a much larger clone and disagrees with this DNA's translation at residue 14, likely due to a read error; the protein given here is derived from the DNA. The chain couples TRDV3 to TRDJ1; D remains ambiguous. The CDR3 covers 16 residues. From germline, CDR1 is TVYSNPD and CDR2 GDNSRS (reference sequence). CDR3 sequence: CAFFGLGGGLADKFIF. The CDR3 nucleotides are TGTGCCTTTTTCGGCTTAGGCGGTGGGCTTGCCGATAAATTCATCTTT.

This chain links TRDV2 with TRDJ1, with 11 bases identical to TRDD3. CDR3 length equals 21 residues. Unmatched junction bases numbered 18, after V lost 1 base and J lost 0 bases. Germline lookup yields CDR1 GEAIGNYY and CDR2 EKD. CDR3 DNA sequence: TGTGCCTGTGACACAGGCTTCCTACTGGGCGTGGGGGATACGGACACCGATAAACTCATCTTT. This translates into CACDTGFLLGVGDTDTDKLIF.

Note on this clone: A much larger clone differs from this one at a single base, so this may be a read error. The V gene is TRDV3, the J gene TRDJ1; D unresolved. The CDR3 has 20 residues. Germline lookup yields CDR1 TVYSNPD and CDR2 GDNSRS (reference sequence). The CDR3 reads CAFCTPSRFGHLKYTEKLIF. For the CDR3, the DNA is TGTGCCTTTTGCACCCCCTCTCGGTTTGGGCACCTCAAGTACACCGAAAAACTCATCTTT.

Remarks on this clone: This DNA's translation differs at residue 6 from TCRdb's protein, which comes from a much larger clone; a read error is likely, and the protein shown is translated from the DNA. V usage is TRDV2 and J usage is TRDJ1; no definite D call. Trimming removed 1 base at V and 9 bases at J, with 17 bases between. Germline V gives CDR1 GEAIGNYY, CDR2 EKD. The CDR3 consists of 14 residues. The CDR3 nucleotides are TGTGCCTGTGACACTTTAGAGGTCAGGCGGGAACTCATCTTT. Its translation is CACDTLEVRRELIF.

Regarding this clone: A read error is likely here: a far larger clone is one base away. The sample carries other DNA sequences with the same CDR3. This chain links TRDV1 with TRDJ1; 9 bases map to TRDD3. CDR1 TSWWSYY and CDR2 QGS come from the germline V gene. The length of the CDR3 is 24 residues. Trimming at V came to 0 bases and at J to 0 bases, leaving 26 bases not matched to a gene. CDR3: CALGELSRGHPLGDRGRYTDKLIF. In nucleotides, the CDR3 is TGTGCTCTTGGGGAACTGTCAAGAGGTCACCCGCTGGGGGATCGAGGAAGGTACACCGATAAACTCATCTTT.

Comments on this clone: A far larger clone lies a single base away; this is likely a read error. At the DNA level, this CDR3 is encoded by other sequences in the same sample as well. The CDR3 bases are TGTGCCTTTTCCCCGCCCCTCTTGACAGCACAACTCTTCTTT. Its protein is CAFSPPLLTAQLFF. The chain employs TRDV3 and TRDJ2; D gene ambiguous. V was clipped by 2 bases and J by 2 bases, with 12 bases between them. The CDR3 is made up of 14 amino acids. Germline-derived CDR1 and CDR2 are TVYSNPD and GDNSRS (reference sequence).

Concerning this clone itself: A far more abundant clone sits one base away, making this likely a read error. The CDR3 here is CACEALGEAQSTDKLIF. The CDR3 DNA is TGTGCCTGTGAGGCCTTGGGTGAAGCTCAGAGCACCGATAAACTCATCTTT. The chain is built from TRDV2 and TRDJ1; no definite D call. This CDR3 is 17 amino acids long. Trimming shortened V by 4 bases and J by 1 base, and 21 bases separated the two germline ends. Germline V lookup: CDR1 GEAIGNYY, CDR2 EKD.

This clone counts as large. Other DNA sequences within the sample encode an identical CDR3. CDR3: CALGELLVLGDSDADKLIF. CDR3 coding DNA: TGTGCTCTTGGGGAACTCCTAGTACTGGGGGATAGTGACGCCGATAAACTCATCTTT. The chain uses TRDV1 and TRDJ1; 11 bases are a match to TRDD3. The CDR3 spans 19 residues. From germline, CDR1 is TSWWSYY and CDR2 QGS. V shed 0 bases and J 3 bases; nucleotides not matched to a gene: 12.

Of note for this clone: This probably arose from a read error, given a far larger clone one base away. The sample carries other DNA sequences with the same CDR3. The chain recombines TRDV3 with TRDJ1; 7 nucleotides align to TRDD3. The CDR3 covers 19 residues. CDR1 TVYSNPD and CDR2 GDNSRS come from the germline V gene (reference sequence). J lost 7 bases, V lost 2 bases, and 28 bases had no gene match. CDR3 nucleotides: TGTGCCTTTTCGGGACCAATGCTCTCTGGGGGTTATGCCCTGGGTAAACTCATCTTT. Translation: CAFSGPMLSGGYALGKLIF.

As concerns this clone: TCRdb's protein, taken from a much larger clone, differs from this DNA's translation at residue 9, likely owing to a read error; the protein displayed comes from the DNA. The V and J genes are TRDV2 and TRDJ1; D is ambiguous. Trimming removed 1 base at V and 9 bases at J, with 17 bases between. The CDR3 covers 14 residues. CDR1 GEAIGNYY and CDR2 EKD come from the germline V gene. The CDR3 loop is CACDTVEVSRELIF. The CDR3 nucleotides read TGTGCCTGTGACACTGTAGAGGTCAGTCGGGAACTCATCTTT.

This clone has more than one count but fewer than ten. Being one base from a much bigger clone, this may be a read error. This chain uses TRDV2 with TRDJ1; D might be TRDD3 (5 bases). The CDR3 covers 16 residues. Germline values: CDR1 GEAIGNYY, CDR2 EKD. CDR3 in amino acids: CACVTGFRNTRDKLIF. The CDR3 region has the DNA TGTGCCTGTGTCACCGGTTTTAGGAATACGAGAGATAAACTCATCTTT.

This clone is labeled as large. This sequence joins TRDV2 and TRDJ1; 9 bases are shared with TRDD3. Germline CDR1 is GEAIGNYY and CDR2 is EKD. The CDR3 has 17 amino acids. Losses at the gene ends were 3 bases for V and 2 bases for J; bases not matched to a gene: 12. The chain's CDR3 is CACDLIPPGGSTDKLIF. The CDR3, as DNA: TGTGCCTGTGACCTTATACCTCCTGGGGGATCGACCGATAAACTCATCTTT.

About this clone: This likely traces to a read error, being one base from a far larger clone. The same CDR3 arises from other DNA sequences in this sample as well. The rearrangement links TRDV1 to TRDJ1; 12 nucleotides agree with TRDD3. Germline CDR1 reads TSWWSYY; CDR2 reads QGS. The V gene end was trimmed by 4 bases and the J gene end by 0 bases; junction bases not matched to a gene: 24. CDR3 length: 23 amino acids. CDR3 DNA: TGTGCTCTTGGGGTCCGACCCTTCCTACGATTAATGTACTGGGGGATACACACCGATAAACTCATCTTT. It yields the protein CALGVRPFLRLMYWGIHTDKLIF.

Concerning this clone: Translating this DNA gives a protein that differs at residue 9 from the TCRdb one, which belongs to a much larger clone; a read error is likely, and the protein shown is this translation. The J gene is TRDJ1, the V gene TRDV2; 7 bases line up with TRDD3. V dropped 2 bases and J dropped 0; count of bases not matched to a gene: 17. The CDR3 spans 19 residues. Germline CDR1 and CDR2: GEAIGNYY and EKD. The CDR3 sequence: CACDNIGGCFKTYTDKLIF. DNA of the CDR3: TGTGCCTGTGACAACATCGGGGGATGCTTTAAGACGTACACCGATAAACTCATCTTT.

Note on this clone: It is likely a read error: a sequence one base away is far more abundant. In the same sample, other DNA sequences code for this CDR3. This chain connects TRDV1 to TRDJ1; D is possibly TRDD3 (6 bases). Germline values: CDR1 TSWWSYY, CDR2 QGS. The CDR3 totals 26 residues. V was pared by 5 bases and J by 1 base, with 47 bases between. CDR3: CALGHGECLLLLATGGYKFSTDKLIF. The CDR3 DNA reads TGTGCTCTTGGGCATGGAGAGTGCCTTCTTCTGCTAGCTACTGGAGGATACAAATTCTCCACCGATAAACTCATCTTT.

The chain recombines TRDV2 with TRDJ1; 12 bases are a match to TRDD3. Per germline, CDR1 GEAIGNYY and CDR2 EKD. The CDR3 runs 19 residues. Losses at the gene ends were 0 bases for V and 3 bases for J; bases not matched to a gene: 13. In nucleotides, the CDR3 is TGTGCCTGTGACACCGTACATTTACTGGGGGATACAACGGCCGATAAACTCATCTTT. This codes for CACDTVHLLGDTTADKLIF.

As to this clone: TCRdb lists the protein of a much larger clone for this DNA, which differs at residue 19, so this is likely a read error; the protein given here is translated from the DNA itself. This chain joins TRDV1 and TRDJ1; 8 positions agree with TRDD3. The CDR3 is made up of 23 amino acids. Per the germline V gene, CDR1 is TSWWSYY and CDR2 is QGS. Trimming cost V 0 bases and J 8 bases; bases outside gene matches: 32. DNA for the CDR3: TGTGCTCTTGGGGAACTAGTCACGCCTTCTTCCGGGGGATATCCCATTTTCTGCAAAAAACTCATCTTT. Its translation: CALGELVTPSSGGYPIFCKKLIF.

This clone was detected a few times. This DNA's translation differs at residue 5 from TCRdb's protein, which comes from a much larger clone; a read error is likely, and the protein shown is translated from the DNA. The CDR3 DNA sequence: TGTGCCTTTTTCAGCTTAGGCGGTGGGCTTGCCGATAAACTCATCTTT. It specifies CAFFSLGGGLADKLIF. The chain couples TRDV3 to TRDJ1; D is undetermined. CDR1 and CDR2 (germline): TVYSNPD, GDNSRS (reference sequence). Trimming left V 2 bases short and J 3 bases short, with 22 bases between. This CDR3 spans 16 amino acids.